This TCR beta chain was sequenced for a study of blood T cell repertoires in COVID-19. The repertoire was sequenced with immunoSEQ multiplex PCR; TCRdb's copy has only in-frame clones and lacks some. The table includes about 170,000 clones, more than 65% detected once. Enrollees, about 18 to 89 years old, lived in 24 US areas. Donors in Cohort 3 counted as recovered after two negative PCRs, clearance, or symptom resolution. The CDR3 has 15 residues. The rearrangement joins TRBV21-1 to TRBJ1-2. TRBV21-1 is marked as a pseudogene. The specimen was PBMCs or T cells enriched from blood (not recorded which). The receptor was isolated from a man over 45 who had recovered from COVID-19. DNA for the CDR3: TGTGCCAGCAGCAAGAGGGACTGGCATAACTCTGGCTACACCTTC. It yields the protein CASSKRDWHNSGYTF.